What follows are 23 T cell receptor beta chains derived from one specimen sequenced in a study of T cell repertoires in cytomegalovirus infection. From the reads, TCRdb called clonotypes with MiXCR, one entry per CDR3 protein. Seen here are 150,000 to 200,000 distinct CDR3 sequences, approximately 15% observed once, and the top ten hold 27%. Sample: PBMCs. These receptors originate from a human donor in good health (CMV status not recorded). Some clones in this sample may be carry-over from other donors' samples.

At least ten counts were recorded for this clonotype. V gene TRBV7-8 combines with J gene TRBJ2-1; 9 bases fit TRBD2. After removal of 0 bases from V and 0 bases from J, the junction contained 12 bases not matched to a gene. Germline loops: CDR1 SGHVS, CDR2 FQNEAQ. The CDR3 is 20 amino acids. CDR3 nucleotide sequence: TGTGCCAGCAGCTTAGCGGGTAGCGGGGGCCACCTAAGCTCCTACAATGAGCAGTTCTTC. The encoded protein is CASSLAGSGGHLSSYNEQFF.

The chain has TRBV7-6 and TRBJ2-3; unclear D gene. The V gene's germline CDR1 is SGHVS and CDR2 FNYEAQ. The CDR3 has 13 amino acids. Trimming stripped 3 bases from V and 6 bases from J, with 10 bases between. The CDR3 nucleotides are TGTGCCAGCAGCTTGTCGGCTCCGGATACGCAGTATTTT. It yields the protein CASSLSAPDTQYF.

There are a few counts of this clonotype. The V gene is TRBV28, the J gene TRBJ2-7; 7 bases fit TRBD2. The CDR3 has 14 amino acids. Germline-derived CDR1 and CDR2 are MDHEN and SYDVKM. The ends lost 1 base at V and 7 bases at J; junction bases unmatched: 7. CDR3 coding DNA: TGTGCCAGCAGTTTATCGGGCGGGGGAGGGGAGCAGTACTTC. Translation: CASSLSGGGGEQYF.

The chain couples TRBV7-9 to TRBJ2-7; 10 bases map to TRBD2. After removal of 4 bases from V and 4 bases from J, the junction contained 16 bases not matched to a gene. There are 18 residues in the CDR3. Germline V CDR1 and CDR2: SEHNR, FQNEAQ (reference sequence). The CDR3 spells CASSSRGGLAMRGYEQYF. For the CDR3, the DNA is TGTGCCAGCAGCTCGAGGGGGGGACTAGCGATGAGGGGTTACGAGCAGTACTTC.

The chain combines TRBV9 with TRBJ2-7, with 10 bases fitting TRBD1. The CDR3 runs to 16 residues. Losses at the gene ends were 3 bases for V and 6 bases for J; bases not matched to a gene: 12. The germline V gene encodes CDR1 SGDLS and CDR2 YYNGEE. The CDR3 protein is CASSEGTGTGEGEQYF. CDR3 DNA: TGTGCCAGCAGCGAGGGGACCGGGACAGGGGAGGGCGAGCAGTACTTC.

This clonotype was counted only a few times. The V gene is TRBV5-6, the J gene TRBJ2-1, with TRBD2 matching 7 bases. The junction had 6 bases not matched to a gene; V was cut back by 0 bases and J by 0 bases. The CDR3 is 17 residues long. Germline assignment: CDR1 SGHDT and CDR2 YYEEEE. CDR3 sequence (DNA): TGTGCCAGCAGCTTGGGTCCTAGCGGAACCTCCTACAATGAGCAGTTCTTC. Residues: CASSLGPSGTSYNEQFF.

This clonotype has ten or more counts. The rearrangement links TRBV7-2 to TRBJ1-2, with TRBD1 as a possible D gene (6 bases). There are 14 residues in the CDR3. Germline loops: CDR1 SGHTA, CDR2 FQGNSA. V lost 7 bases, J lost 7 bases, and 19 bases lay in between. Here the CDR3 reads CASNPDSSELGYTF. CDR3 coding DNA: TGTGCCAGCAACCCGGACAGTTCTGAACTTGGCTACACCTTC.

This clonotype has a count of ten or more. The chain combines TRBV7-9 with TRBJ2-3; 7 positions agree with TRBD2. The CDR3 is 14 residues long. Germline V gene sequence: CDR1 SEHNR, CDR2 FQNEAQ (reference sequence). V lost 5 bases to trimming and J lost 4 bases; unmatched junction nucleotides: 6. The CDR3 loop is CASSVAGASDTQYF. CDR3 sequence (DNA): TGTGCCAGCAGCGTTGCGGGAGCTTCAGATACGCAGTATTTT.

This clonotype appeared a few times. The V and J genes are TRBV6-2 or TRBV6-3 and TRBJ2-1; 7 nucleotides match TRBD2. With 6 bases clipped from V and 5 bases from J, the junction kept 7 bases outside the gene matches. CDR3 length equals 14 residues. The germline V gene has CDR1 MNHEY and CDR2 SVGEGT. In DNA, the CDR3 is TGTGCCAGCAGCTACAGCGGGGTCAACAATGAGCAGTTCTTC. This encodes CASSYSGVNNEQFF.

This clonotype was observed at least ten times. The chain combines TRBV7-2 with TRBJ1-1; the D is unclear. The CDR3 covers 13 residues. V lost 5 bases, J lost 1 base, and 8 bases lay in between. Germline CDR1 is SGHTA and CDR2 is FQGNSA. The CDR3 here is CASSTRQNTEAFF. The DNA for the CDR3 is TGTGCCAGCAGCACCAGACAGAACACTGAAGCTTTCTTT. The variable domain in full, with the rest retrieved from reference TRBV7-2 and TRBJ1-1, is GAGVSQSPSNKVTEKGKDVELRCDPISGHTALYWYRQSLGQGLEFLIYFQGNSAPDKSGLPSDRFSAERTGGSVSTLTIQRTQQEDSAVYLCASSTRQNTEAFFGQGTRLTVV.

The V gene is TRBV5-1, the J gene TRBJ2-6; D may match TRBD1 or TRBD2 (5 bases each). The germline V gene has CDR1 SGHRS and CDR2 YFSETQ. V was trimmed by 4 bases and J by 4 bases, leaving 9 bases between them. This CDR3 is 14 amino acids long. The DNA for the CDR3 is TGCGCCAGCAGCGGGACCATCGGGGCCAACGTCCTGACTTTC. It is translated as CASSGTIGANVLTF.

V and J are TRBV24-1 and TRBJ2-1, with 9 bases matching TRBD2. Losses at the gene ends were 8 bases for V and 5 bases for J; bases not matched to a gene: 3. This CDR3 is 13 amino acids long. CDR1 KGHDR and CDR2 SFDVKD come from the germline V gene. CDR3 amino acids: CATNVAGDNEQFF. CDR3 nucleotides: TGTGCCACCAACGTAGCGGGAGACAATGAGCAGTTCTTC.

This chain links TRBV20-1 with TRBJ2-7; 9 nucleotides align to TRBD1. This CDR3 has 22 amino acids. The germline CDR1 and CDR2 sequences are DFQATT and SNEGSKA (reference sequence). V was pared by 0 bases and J by 0 bases, with 24 bases of the junction left unmatched. The CDR3 here is CSARDRGNVAGQGTAPSYEQYF. CDR3 bases: TGCAGTGCTAGAGATCGGGGTAATGTCGCCGGACAGGGGACTGCTCCCTCCTACGAGCAGTACTTC.

The V and J genes are TRBV20-1 and TRBJ1-1, with 8 bases fitting TRBD1. The CDR3 runs 15 residues. V shed 5 bases and J 3 bases; nucleotides not matched to a gene: 11. Germline CDR1 is DFQATT and CDR2 is SNEGSKA (reference sequence). The CDR3 DNA is TGCAGTGCTCCGCCTGCAGGGGGCAGTTACACTGAAGCTTTCTTT. Translation gives CSAPPAGGSYTEAFF.

This clonotype was observed many times. The V and J genes are TRBV11-3 and TRBJ2-4; tentatively, D is TRBD1 (5 bases). Germline CDR1 SGHNT, CDR2 YENEEA. The CDR3 loop spans 13 amino acids. V was shortened by 3 bases and J by 8 bases, with 11 bases between the two germline ends. The CDR3 DNA reads TGTGCCAGCAGCTTGCAGGGTCGGGACATTCAGTACTTC. Its protein product is CASSLQGRDIQYF. Full variable domain (rest looked up from reference TRBV11-3 and TRBJ2-4): EAGVVQSPRYKIIEKKQPVAFWCNPISGHNTLYWYLQNLGQGPELLIRYENEEAVDDSQLPKDRFSAERLKGVDSTLKIQPAELGDSAVYLCASSLQGRDIQYFGAGTRLSVL.

In regard to this clonotype: At one of its ends the junction is not consistent with the germline gene, which may arise from a read error. This chain uses TRBV20-1 with TRBJ2-6, with D unclear. Germline V gives CDR1 DFQATT, CDR2 SNEGSKA (reference sequence). The CDR3 totals 13 residues. CDR3 nucleotides: TGCAATGCTCGGTTCTCTGGGGCCAACGTCCTGACTTTC. Its protein is CNARFSGANVLTF.

CDR3 coding DNA: TGTGCCAGCAGTCTAGCGGGAATCTACGAGCAGTACTTC. This encodes CASSLAGIYEQYF. The J gene is TRBJ2-7, the V gene TRBV5-4, with 9 bases aligning to TRBD2. CDR1 and CDR2 (germline): SGHNT, YYREEE (reference sequence). This CDR3 spans 13 amino acids. The V gene end was trimmed by 5 bases and the J gene end by 3 bases; junction bases not matched to a gene: 3.

This chain uses TRBV28 with TRBJ1-1, with D maybe TRBD1 (6 bases). The germline gives CDR1 MDHEN, CDR2 SYDVKM. V lost 3 bases and J lost 11, with 19 bases in between. The CDR3 length is 14 residues. The CDR3 reads CASSLRGGPRAAFF. CDR3 bases: TGTGCCAGCAGTTTGAGGGGGGGCCCCAGGGCCGCTTTCTTT.

At least ten counts were recorded for this clonotype. This chain links TRBV2 with TRBJ2-5; 7 bases map to TRBD2. The CDR3 length is 11 residues. CDR1 SNHLY and CDR2 FYNNEI come from the germline V gene. The V and J ends lost 6 bases and 5 bases, in that order; junction bases with no gene match: 0. CDR3 DNA: TGTGCCAGCAGGGGGGGGGAGACCCAGTACTTC. This translates into CASRGGETQYF.

This clonotype occurred many times. The chain uses TRBV7-2 and TRBJ1-1, with no clear D. This CDR3 has 12 residues. Germline V lookup: CDR1 SGHTA, CDR2 FQGNSA. Trimming left V 0 bases short and J 10 bases short, with 9 bases between. CDR3 DNA sequence: TGTGCCAGCAGCTTAGCCGGACTCGGAGCTTTCTTT. Amino acid sequence: CASSLAGLGAFF. Filled out from reference TRBV7-2 and TRBJ1-1, the complete variable domain reads GAGVSQSPSNKVTEKGKDVELRCDPISGHTALYWYRQSLGQGLEFLIYFQGNSAPDKSGLPSDRFSAERTGGSVSTLTIQRTQQEDSAVYLCASSLAGLGAFFGQGTRLTVV.

The chain carries TRBV29-1 and TRBJ2-3, with 8 bases aligning to TRBD2. The germline V gene encodes CDR1 SQVTM and CDR2 ANQGSEA. Trimming took 1 base from V and 4 from J; bases not matched to a gene: 7. The CDR3 has 15 amino acids. The CDR3 coding sequence is TGCAGCGTTGAAGGTGGTAGCGGGATACCAGATACGCAGTATTTT. As protein: CSVEGGSGIPDTQYF.

This clonotype was detected a few times. One end of the junction is discordant with germline, which a read error may explain. The rearrangement joins TRBV7-7 to TRBJ2-5, with a tentative D call TRBD1 (6 bases). Germline V gene lookup returns CDR1 SSHAT and CDR2 FNYEAQ (reference sequence). The CDR3 spans 14 residues. CDR3 bases: TGTGCTAGCAGGCGGACAGACACGGCGGAGACCCAGTACTTC. It specifies CASRRTDTAETQYF.

The chain carries TRBV10-3 and TRBJ2-5, with TRBD2 matching over 9 bases. This CDR3 is 17 amino acids long. The trim removed 0 bases at V and 1 base at J, leaving 6 bases unmatched. Germline V gene lookup returns CDR1 ENHRY and CDR2 SYGVKD. The CDR3 loop reads CAISESIAGASQETQYF. DNA of the CDR3: TGTGCCATCAGTGAGTCGATAGCGGGGGCCTCCCAAGAGACCCAGTACTTC.